Included here is one T cell receptor beta chain sequence, with context. Its specificity is not known. This sample stems from a study of naive and memory T cell subsets. Study-wide results and caveats: The RNA method is potentially sensitive to activation and differentiation changes.

Whole blood, over 2 ml, came from adult healthy volunteers. The library had UMIs added by 3' ligation of an oligonucleotide to TCR cDNA. Unsorted total RNA, roughly 1 to 1,100 ng, was DNase treated before reverse transcription. Trimming removed 3 bases at V and 6 bases at J, with 10 bases between. From germline, CDR1 is MNHEY and CDR2 SVGEGT. This CDR3 region has 13 residues. For blood and skin samples, reverse transcription used TCR alpha and beta constant primers. Four PCR rounds used nested alpha and beta constant region primers plus the SP2 primer. From the 5' RACE reads, TCRdb called clonotypes with MiXCR, one entry per CDR3 protein. The sample has tens of thousands of distinct CDR3 sequences, 20% to 25% seen once.

The source of this sequence is a female donor in good health. This chain joins TRBV6-2 or TRBV6-3 and TRBJ2-3; the D is unclear. CDR3 region: CASSYQQTDTQYF. CDR3 bases: TGTGCCAGCAGTTATCAGCAGACCGATACGCAGTATTTT.